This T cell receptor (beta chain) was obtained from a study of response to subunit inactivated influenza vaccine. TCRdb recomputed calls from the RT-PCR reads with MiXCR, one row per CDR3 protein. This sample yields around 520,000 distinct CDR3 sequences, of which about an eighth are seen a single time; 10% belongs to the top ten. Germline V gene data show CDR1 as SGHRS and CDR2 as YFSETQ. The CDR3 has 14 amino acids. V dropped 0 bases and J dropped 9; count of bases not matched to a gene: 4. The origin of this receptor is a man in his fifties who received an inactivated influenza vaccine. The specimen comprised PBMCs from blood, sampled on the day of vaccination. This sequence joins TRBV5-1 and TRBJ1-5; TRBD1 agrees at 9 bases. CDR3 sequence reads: CASSLGQGQGPQHF. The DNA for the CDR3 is TGCGCCAGCAGCTTGGGACAGGGACAGGGGCCCCAGCATTTT. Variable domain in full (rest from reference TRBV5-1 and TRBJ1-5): KAGVTQTPRYLIKTRGQQVTLSCSPISGHRSVSWYQQTPGQGLQFLFEYFSETQRNKGNFPGRFSGRQFSNSRSEMNVSTLELGDSALYLCASSLGQGQGPQHFGDGTRLSIL.